The T cell receptor (beta chain) described here comes from a study of T-cell memory formation after mild COVID-19. Study-wide results and limits: Specificity for SARS-CoV-2 was not confirmed among the second-wave clones peaking on day 37.

Trimming pared 0 bases from V and 3 bases from J, leaving 12 bases between. This CDR3 is built from 15 residues. Looked up from germline, CDR1 is MNHEY and CDR2 is SVGAGI. One entry per CDR3 protein results from TCRdb running MiXCR on the 5' RACE reads. This sample has 200,000 to 300,000 distinct CDR3 sequences, with around a tenth found just once. This clonotype was counted between two and nine times. Its antigen remains unidentified. Input material: PBMCs or a T cell subset sorted from them (not recorded which). V usage is TRBV6-5 and J usage is TRBJ2-7; D could derive from TRBD1 or TRBD2 (5 bases each). This receptor was taken from a man between 18 and 29 years old who had mild COVID-19 (a few samples of this study predate the infection). Cell type and time point are not known. The CDR3: CASSYSRLGVYEQYF. The CDR3 region has the DNA TGTGCCAGCAGTTACTCTCGGCTGGGGGTCTACGAGCAGTACTTC.